What follows describes a single T cell receptor beta chain. Some clones are missing from TCRdb's copy, which holds only in-frame ones; the method was immunoSEQ multiplex PCR. The repertoire consists of 260,000 or so clones, with roughly 82% occurring once and the leading ten covering approximately 4.5%. This sample was taken from a study of blood T cell repertoires in COVID-19. The CDR3 has 11 amino acids. Germline V gives CDR1 SGHTA, CDR2 FQGNSA. With 4 bases removed from V and 2 bases from J, the gap between germline ends came to 2 bases. The sample consisted of peripheral blood. The clonotype comes from a woman in her 70s with acute or convalescent COVID-19. The chain has TRBV7-2 and TRBJ2-5; D unresolved. The CDR3 is CASSSQETQYF. CDR3 sequence (DNA): TGTGCCAGCAGCTCTCAAGAGACCCAGTACTTC.